This T cell receptor beta chain was identified in a study of T cells in Graves' hyperthyroidism and ophthalmopathy. Trimming at V came to 7 bases and at J to 3 bases, leaving 8 bases not matched to a gene. The germline gives CDR1 MNHNS, CDR2 SASEGT. This CDR3 is 14 amino acids long. This clonotype was seen at least ten times. Patients aged 18 to 65 had newly diagnosed hyperthyroidism that had lasted under 2 months. Clinicians diagnosed patients from clinical symptoms, serum thyroxine and TRAb, thyroid ultrasound and orbital computed tomography. RNA transcripts yielded amplified TCR beta CDR3 regions. The primer set for the first-round RT-PCR of the TCR CDR3 was HTBI. TCRdb itself ran the multiplex PCR reads through MiXCR, one entry per CDR3 protein. The profile shows under 400,000 distinct CDR3 sequences, 16% of them singletons.

The sequencing input was blood. The chain has TRBV6-1 and TRBJ1-1; 7 bases line up with TRBD1. The receptor comes from a man under 40 with Graves' hyperthyroidism. The CDR3 nucleotides are TGTGCCAGCACCTTACGAGGGGGCTACACTGAAGCTTTCTTT. It specifies CASTLRGGYTEAFF.